This entry describes one T cell receptor (beta chain). Antigen: not known. The PCR was carried out with 60 Vbeta primers and 13 Jbeta primers. Here immunoSEQ multiplex PCR was the method, and the copy in TCRdb shows in-frame clones only, minus some. The sample lists about 170,000 clones, approximately 85% occurring once. The data were obtained in a study of cytomegalovirus exposure and HLA in healthy donors. Overall study results and limits: Reports described diagnosis of cytomegalovirus status by the classifier as highly specific and sensitive. Follow-up analysis seemed to connect common viral pathogens with several of the most significant clusters identified. TRBV6-2, TRBV6-3 and some other V segments were unresolvable in 87-base-pair reads. Immune exposure information available was restricted to CMV serostatus.

Looked up from germline, CDR1 is SGHRS and CDR2 is YFSETQ. The CDR3 loop spans 14 amino acids. V lost 0 bases, J lost 8 bases, and 12 bases lay in between. This receptor was identified in a man aged 25-40 years in good health and CMV-seropositive. The material sequenced was PBMCs. The V and J genes are TRBV5-1 and TRBJ2-1, with D possibly being TRBD2 (6 bases). In DNA form, the CDR3 reads TGCGCCAGCAGCTTGGTGGGTAGCGGTGATGAGCAGTTCTTC. This gives the protein CASSLVGSGDEQFF.